One T cell receptor beta chain is described in this entry. The clone's antigen remains unknown. Per-base qualities were not stored, and no clone one base away is much larger. TCRbeta CDR3 regions were amplified from genomic DNA by means of the immunoSEQ Assay, a bias-controlled multiplex PCR. Processing in the source paper ran as follows. The number of nucleated cells in each sample was estimated from the amplification of reference gene primers within the assay. To quantify the absolute abundance of each unique TCRbeta CDR3 rearrangement, sequence reads were collapsed and filtered. Productive Simpson clonality was computed per sample as the square root of Simpson's diversity index over productive rearrangements. The immuneACCESS repertoire file appears here via TCRdb, limited to in-frame rearrangements. These files lack a portion of the clones; in checked studies, under half of the deficit traces to unresolved V genes, and the cause of the others is not known. Clone size and V and J calls were adopted from that table, with D and trimming inferred from the DNA. For this sample the table gives 220,000 or so clones, of which 85% to 90% were detected only once. The ten biggest clones cover around 9.6% of the sample.

At one collaborating source in Seattle, patients were enrolled during active infection and were followed longitudinally through the course of disease. Each collaborating institution followed its own protocols to collect whole blood in K2EDTA tubes. For TCRbeta analysis, collaborator samples were shipped as frozen whole blood, as isolated PBMCs, or as DNA extracted from either sample type. These data originate in a study of blood T cell repertoires in COVID-19 (dated by TCRdb to 2018 to 2021). The study in broad terms: The collaborator samples originated in the United States, Italy and Spain and spanned the acute and convalescent phases of COVID-19. The material from the prospective study consisted of cDNA or gDNA derived from T cells, B-cell-depleted T cells, or PBMCs. Deeply sampled blood TCRbeta repertoires from subjects exposed to, actively infected with, or recovered from COVID-19 were included in the dataset. A freely available public database, intended as a resource for researchers studying the immune response to SARS-CoV-2, is where the repertoires were released. The samples were drawn from two sources: the first 160 participants of the ongoing ImmuneRACE study, and over 950 subjects contributed by 6 global collaborators. A de-identified subject ID, COVID-19 status, age in years and sex were almost always included in the sample metadata. Where HLA class I and class II types were available, the types were taken from metadata supplied by the sample provider, not from assay-based typing. General findings and caveats noted by the study authors: The amount of clinical and demographic metadata varied by source and participant and was provided uncurated.

V lost 5 bases and J lost 0 bases; the stretch between them is 11 bases long. Taken from cysteine to phenylalanine, the CDR3 has 16 residues. Of the read, only the CDR3 DNA is kept; its 48 bases are in frame from base 1. The germline V gene supplies CDR1 SGHVS and CDR2 FQNEAQ. The V gene is TRBV7-8 and the J gene is TRBJ2-6, with the identity of the D gene unclear. This clonotype originated in a woman between 45 and 65 years old with COVID-19, enrolled during active disease. The source material was peripheral blood. The DNA sequence reads TGTGCCAGCAGCCAGCTTCGGGTCTCTGGGGCCAACGTCCTGACTTTC. Translation gives CASSQLRVSGANVLTF.